This T cell receptor beta chain was captured by sequencing in a study of T cell repertoires in cytomegalovirus infection. This clonotype was detected only a few times. Trimming left V 5 bases short and J 2 bases short, with 19 bases between. From germline, CDR1 is SEHNR and CDR2 FQNEAQ (reference sequence). The CDR3 length is 17 residues. TCRdb analysed the reads with MiXCR anew, one entry per CDR3 protein. Of roughly 630,000 distinct CDR3 sequences in the sample, roughly a quarter are singletons; the top ten hold around 7.6%. V usage is TRBV7-9 and J usage is TRBJ2-1; weak D call: TRBD1 (6 bases). The clonotype was recovered from a human donor in good health (CMV status not recorded). Some clones in this sample may be carry-over from other donors' samples. The source material was CD8+ T cells from PBMCs. The CDR3 is CASSPGTSVVPYNEQFF. The CDR3 DNA sequence: TGTGCCAGCAGCCCCGGGACATCCGTTGTCCCCTACAATGAGCAGTTCTTC.